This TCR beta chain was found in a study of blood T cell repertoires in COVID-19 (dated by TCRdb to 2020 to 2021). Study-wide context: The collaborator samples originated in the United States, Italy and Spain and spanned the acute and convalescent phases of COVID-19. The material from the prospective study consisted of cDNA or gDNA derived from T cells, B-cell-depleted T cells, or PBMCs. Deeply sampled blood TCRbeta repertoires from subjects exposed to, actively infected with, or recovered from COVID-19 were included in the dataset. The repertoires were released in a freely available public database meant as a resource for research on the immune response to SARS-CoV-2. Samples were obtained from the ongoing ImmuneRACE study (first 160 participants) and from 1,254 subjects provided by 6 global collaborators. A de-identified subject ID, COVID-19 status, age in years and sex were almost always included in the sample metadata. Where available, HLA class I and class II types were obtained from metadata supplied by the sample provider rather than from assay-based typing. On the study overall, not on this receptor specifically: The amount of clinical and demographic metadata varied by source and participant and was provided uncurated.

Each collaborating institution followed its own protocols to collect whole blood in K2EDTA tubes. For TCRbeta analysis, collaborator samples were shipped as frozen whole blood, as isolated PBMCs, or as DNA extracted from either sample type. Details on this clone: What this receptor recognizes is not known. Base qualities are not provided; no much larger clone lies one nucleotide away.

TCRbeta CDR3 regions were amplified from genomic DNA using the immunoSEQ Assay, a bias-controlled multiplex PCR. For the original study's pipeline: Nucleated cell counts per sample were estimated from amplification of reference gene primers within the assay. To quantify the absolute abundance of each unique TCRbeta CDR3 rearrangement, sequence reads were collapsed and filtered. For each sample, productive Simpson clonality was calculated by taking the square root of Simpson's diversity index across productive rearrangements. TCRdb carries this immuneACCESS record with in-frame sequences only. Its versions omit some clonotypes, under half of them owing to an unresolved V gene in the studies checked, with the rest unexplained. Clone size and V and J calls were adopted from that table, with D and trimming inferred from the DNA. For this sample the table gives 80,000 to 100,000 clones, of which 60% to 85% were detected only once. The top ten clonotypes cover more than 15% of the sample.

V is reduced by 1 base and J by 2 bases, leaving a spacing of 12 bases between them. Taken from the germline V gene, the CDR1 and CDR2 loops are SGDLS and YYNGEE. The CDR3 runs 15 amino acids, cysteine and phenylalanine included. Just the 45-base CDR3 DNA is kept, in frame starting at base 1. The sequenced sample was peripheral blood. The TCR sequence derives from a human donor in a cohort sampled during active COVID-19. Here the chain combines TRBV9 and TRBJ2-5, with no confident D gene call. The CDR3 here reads CASSVMAGHQETQYF. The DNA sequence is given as TGTGCCAGCAGCGTAATGGCAGGCCATCAAGAGACCCAGTACTTC.